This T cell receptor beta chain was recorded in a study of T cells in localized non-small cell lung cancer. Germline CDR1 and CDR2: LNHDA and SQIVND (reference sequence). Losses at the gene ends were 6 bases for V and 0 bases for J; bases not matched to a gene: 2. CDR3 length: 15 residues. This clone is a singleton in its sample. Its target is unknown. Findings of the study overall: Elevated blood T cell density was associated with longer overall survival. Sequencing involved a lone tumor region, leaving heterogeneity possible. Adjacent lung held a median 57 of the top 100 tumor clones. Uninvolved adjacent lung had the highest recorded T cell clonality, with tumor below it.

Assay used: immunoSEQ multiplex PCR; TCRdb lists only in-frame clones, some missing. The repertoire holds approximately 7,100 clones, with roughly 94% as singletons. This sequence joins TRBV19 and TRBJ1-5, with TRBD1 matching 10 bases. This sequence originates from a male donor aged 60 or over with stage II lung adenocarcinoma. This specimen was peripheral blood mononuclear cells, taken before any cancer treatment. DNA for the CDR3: TGTGCCAGTAGCGGGACAGGGGCTAGCAATCAGCCCCAGCATTTT. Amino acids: CASSGTGASNQPQHF.